This is a list of T cell receptor beta chains from one sample in a study of T cell responses to AZD1222 COVID-19 vaccine. The table came from immunoSEQ multiplex PCR; TCRdb's copy has only in-frame clones and leaves some out. This sample has around 150,000 clones; 90% to 95% occur once, and the top ten carry roughly 1.7%. This specimen consisted of peripheral blood, obtained on day 0 of AZD1222 vaccination. The receptors come from an adult in good health. CDR3s include the opening cysteine and the closing phenylalanine or tryptophan. D genes are given only for firm matches. For some rows the clone size is stated as once, few or many, or as a class when expanded; others skip it.

>TRBV4-2|.|TRBJ1-2|.
CASSQGARDPGYGYTF
TGTGCCAGCAGCCAAGGGGCCAGGGACCCTGGCTATGGCTACACCTTC
>TRBV12-5|.|TRBJ1-5|.
CASGLGGARAFPVRYSNQPQHF
TGTGCTAGTGGTTTGGGAGGGGCCAGAGCCTTCCCGGTTCGTTATAGCAATCAGCCCCAGCATTTT
>TRBV12-3/TRBV12-4|.|TRBJ1-1|.
CASSPPTGYEAFF
TGTGCCAGCAGTCCTCCGACGGGATATGAAGCTTTCTTT
>TRBV28|.|TRBJ2-4|TRBD2
CASISPVGGRGNIQYF
TGTGCCAGCATATCTCCGGTAGGCGGGAGGGGAAACATTCAGTACTTC
>TRBV29-1|.|TRBJ2-3|.
CSVSAKTGTDTQYF
TGCAGCGTTTCCGCGAAAACGGGCACAGATACGCAGTATTTT
>TRBV4-3|.|TRBJ1-4|.
CASRRSVATNEKLFF
TGCGCCAGTAGACGATCGGTTGCAACTAATGAAAAACTGTTTTTT
>TRBV6-2/TRBV6-3|few|TRBJ2-7|TRBD1
CASSDLTGTYEQYF
TGTGCCAGCAGTGACCTGACAGGGACCTACGAGCAGTACTTC
>TRBV30|.|TRBJ1-5|.
CAWSHLNGGDYQPQHF
TGTGCCTGGAGCCACCTCAATGGGGGCGATTATCAGCCCCAGCATTTT
>TRBV19|.|TRBJ1-2|TRBD1
CASSMGQGAGYGYTF
TGTGCCAGTAGTATGGGACAGGGGGCGGGCTATGGCTACACCTTC
>TRBV19|.|TRBJ1-2|.
CASSTASVNYGYTF
TGTGCCAGTAGTACCGCGAGCGTTAACTATGGCTACACCTTC
>TRBV7-2|.|TRBJ2-2|TRBD1
CASSSGQGGYRELFF
TGTGCCAGCAGCTCGGGACAGGGTGGATATCGGGAGCTGTTTTTT
>TRBV3-1/TRBV3-2|.|TRBJ2-7|TRBD1
CASSRDSSLEQYF
TGTGCCAGCAGCCGGGACAGCTCCCTCGAGCAGTACTTC